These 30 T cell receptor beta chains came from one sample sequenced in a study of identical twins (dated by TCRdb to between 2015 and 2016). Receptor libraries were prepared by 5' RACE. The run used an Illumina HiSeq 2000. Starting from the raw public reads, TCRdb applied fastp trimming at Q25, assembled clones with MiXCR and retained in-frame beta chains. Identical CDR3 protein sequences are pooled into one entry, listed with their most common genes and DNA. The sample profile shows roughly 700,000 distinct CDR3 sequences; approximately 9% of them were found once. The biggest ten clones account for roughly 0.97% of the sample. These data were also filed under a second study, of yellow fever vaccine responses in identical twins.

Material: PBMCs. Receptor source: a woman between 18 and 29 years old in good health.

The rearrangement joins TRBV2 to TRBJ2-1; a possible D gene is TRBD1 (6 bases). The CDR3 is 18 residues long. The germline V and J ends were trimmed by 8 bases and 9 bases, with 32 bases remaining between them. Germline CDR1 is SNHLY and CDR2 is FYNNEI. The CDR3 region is CASEDLTKWTAPRGEQFF. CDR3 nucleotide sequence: TGTGCCAGCGAGGATCTAACCAAATGGACAGCACCGAGGGGTGAGCAGTTCTTC.

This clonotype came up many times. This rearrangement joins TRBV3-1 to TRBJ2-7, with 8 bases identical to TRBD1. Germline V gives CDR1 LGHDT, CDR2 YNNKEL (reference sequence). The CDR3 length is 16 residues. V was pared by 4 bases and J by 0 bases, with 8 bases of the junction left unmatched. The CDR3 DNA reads TGTGCCAGCAGCCTCGCGGGACAGGCAAACTCCTACGAGCAGTACTTC. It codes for CASSLAGQANSYEQYF.

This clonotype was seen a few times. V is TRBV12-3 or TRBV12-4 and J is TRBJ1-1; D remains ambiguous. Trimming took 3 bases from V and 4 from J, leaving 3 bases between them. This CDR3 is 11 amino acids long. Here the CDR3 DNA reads TGTGCCAGCAGTTTTGCCACTGAAGCTTTCTTT. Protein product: CASSFATEAFF.

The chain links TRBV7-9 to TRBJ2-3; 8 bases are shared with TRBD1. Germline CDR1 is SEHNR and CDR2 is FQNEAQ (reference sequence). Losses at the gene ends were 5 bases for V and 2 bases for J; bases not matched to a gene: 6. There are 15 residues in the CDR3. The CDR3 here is CASSIGQGFTDTQYF. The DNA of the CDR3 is TGTGCCAGCAGCATCGGACAGGGATTCACAGATACGCAGTATTTT.

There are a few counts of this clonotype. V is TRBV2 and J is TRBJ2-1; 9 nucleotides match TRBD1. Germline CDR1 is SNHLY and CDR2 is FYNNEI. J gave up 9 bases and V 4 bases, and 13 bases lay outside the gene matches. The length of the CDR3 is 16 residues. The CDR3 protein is CASSGSGTGTLGEQFF. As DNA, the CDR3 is TGTGCCAGCAGTGGAAGCGGGACAGGGACTTTGGGTGAGCAGTTCTTC.

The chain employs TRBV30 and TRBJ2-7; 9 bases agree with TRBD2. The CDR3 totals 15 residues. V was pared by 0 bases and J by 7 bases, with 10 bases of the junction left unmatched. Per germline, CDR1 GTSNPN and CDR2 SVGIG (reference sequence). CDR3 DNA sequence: TGTGCCTGGAGTGTACTGTCTAGCGGGGTATCGGAGCAGTACTTC. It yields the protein CAWSVLSSGVSEQYF.

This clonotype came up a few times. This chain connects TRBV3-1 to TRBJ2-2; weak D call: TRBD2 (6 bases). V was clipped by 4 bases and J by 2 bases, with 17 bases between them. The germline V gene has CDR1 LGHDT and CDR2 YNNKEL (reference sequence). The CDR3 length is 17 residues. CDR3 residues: CASSPLMSGVNTGELFF. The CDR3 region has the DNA TGTGCCAGCAGCCCTTTAATGTCGGGAGTCAACACCGGGGAGCTGTTTTTT.

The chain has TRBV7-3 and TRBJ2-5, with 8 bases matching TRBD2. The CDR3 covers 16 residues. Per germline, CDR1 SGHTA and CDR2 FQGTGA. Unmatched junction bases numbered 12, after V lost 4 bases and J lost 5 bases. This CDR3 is CASSWHSGAPRETQYF. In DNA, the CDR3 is TGTGCCAGCAGCTGGCATAGCGGGGCCCCCAGGGAGACCCAGTACTTC.

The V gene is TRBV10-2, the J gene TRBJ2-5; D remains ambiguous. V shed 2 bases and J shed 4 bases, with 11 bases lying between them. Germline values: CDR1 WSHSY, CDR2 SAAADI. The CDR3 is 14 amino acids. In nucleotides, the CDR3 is TGCGCCAGCAGTGAGACAGTCAAGGTAGAGACCCAGTACTTC. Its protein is CASSETVKVETQYF.

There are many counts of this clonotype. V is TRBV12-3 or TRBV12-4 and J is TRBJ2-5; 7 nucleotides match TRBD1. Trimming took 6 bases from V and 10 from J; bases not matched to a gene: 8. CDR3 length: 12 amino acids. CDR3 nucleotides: TGTGCCAGCAGCCAGAGACAGGGTAGCCAGTACTTC. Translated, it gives CASSQRQGSQYF.

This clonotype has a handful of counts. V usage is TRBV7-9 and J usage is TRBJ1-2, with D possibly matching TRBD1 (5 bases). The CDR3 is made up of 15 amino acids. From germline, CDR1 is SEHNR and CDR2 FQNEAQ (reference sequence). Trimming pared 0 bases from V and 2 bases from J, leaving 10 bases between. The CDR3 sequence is CASSLAQGSNYGYTF. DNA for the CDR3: TGTGCCAGCAGCTTAGCGCAGGGCAGCAACTATGGCTACACCTTC.

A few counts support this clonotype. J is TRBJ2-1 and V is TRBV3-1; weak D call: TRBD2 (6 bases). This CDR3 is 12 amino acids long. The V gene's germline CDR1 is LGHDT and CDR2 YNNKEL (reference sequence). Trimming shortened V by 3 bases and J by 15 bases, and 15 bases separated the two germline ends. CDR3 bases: TGTGCCAGCAGCCAGTCCGGACTAACCATGTTCTTC. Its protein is CASSQSGLTMFF.

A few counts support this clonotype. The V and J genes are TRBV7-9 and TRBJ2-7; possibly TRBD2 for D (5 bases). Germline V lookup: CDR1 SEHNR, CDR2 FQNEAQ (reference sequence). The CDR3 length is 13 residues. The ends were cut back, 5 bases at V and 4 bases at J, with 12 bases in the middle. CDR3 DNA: TGTGCCAGCAGCCAATCACTAGATTACGAGCAGTACTTC. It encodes CASSQSLDYEQYF.

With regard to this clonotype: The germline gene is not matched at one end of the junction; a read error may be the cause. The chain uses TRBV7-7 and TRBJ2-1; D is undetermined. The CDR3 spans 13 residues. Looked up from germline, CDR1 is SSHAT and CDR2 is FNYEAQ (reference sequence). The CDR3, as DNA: TGTGCTAGCAGCGCGACGGGTCCGCATGAGCAGTTCTTC. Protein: CASSATGPHEQFF.

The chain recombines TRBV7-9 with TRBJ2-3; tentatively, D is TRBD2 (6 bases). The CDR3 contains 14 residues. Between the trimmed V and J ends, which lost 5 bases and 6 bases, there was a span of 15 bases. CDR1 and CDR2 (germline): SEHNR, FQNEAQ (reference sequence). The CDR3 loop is CASSHLTGADTQYF. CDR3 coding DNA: TGTGCCAGCAGCCACCTGACGGGAGCCGATACGCAGTATTTT.

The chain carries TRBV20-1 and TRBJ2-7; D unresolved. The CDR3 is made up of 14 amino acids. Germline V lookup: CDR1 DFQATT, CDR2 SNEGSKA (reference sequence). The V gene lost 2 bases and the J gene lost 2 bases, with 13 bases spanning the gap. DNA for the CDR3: TGCAGTGCTAGACCAGGCGGCGGCACCTACGAGCAGTACTTC. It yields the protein CSARPGGGTYEQYF.

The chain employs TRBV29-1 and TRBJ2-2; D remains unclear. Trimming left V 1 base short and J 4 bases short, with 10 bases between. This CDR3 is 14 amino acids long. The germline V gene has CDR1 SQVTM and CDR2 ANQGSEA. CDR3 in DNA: TGCAGCGTTGAAGTACCCTCGGGCACCGGGGAGCTGTTTTTT. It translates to CSVEVPSGTGELFF.

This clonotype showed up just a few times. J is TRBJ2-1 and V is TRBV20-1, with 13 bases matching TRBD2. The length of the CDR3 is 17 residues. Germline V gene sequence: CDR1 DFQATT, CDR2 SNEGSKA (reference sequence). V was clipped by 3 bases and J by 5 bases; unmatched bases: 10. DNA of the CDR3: TGCAGTGCTAGGACTAGCGGGAGGACTTCCCTTGACAATGAGCAGTTCTTC. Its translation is CSARTSGRTSLDNEQFF.

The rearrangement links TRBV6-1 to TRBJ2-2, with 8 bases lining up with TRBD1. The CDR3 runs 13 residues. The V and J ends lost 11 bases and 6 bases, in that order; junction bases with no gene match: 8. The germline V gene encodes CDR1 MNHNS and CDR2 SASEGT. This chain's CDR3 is CAAGTGDSGELFF. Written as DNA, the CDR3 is TGTGCCGCCGGGACAGGTGATTCCGGGGAGCTGTTTTTT.

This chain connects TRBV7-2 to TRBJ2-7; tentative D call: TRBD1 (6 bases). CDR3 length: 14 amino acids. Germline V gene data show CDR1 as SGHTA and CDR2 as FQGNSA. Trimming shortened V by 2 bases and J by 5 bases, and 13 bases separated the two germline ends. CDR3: CASSLRGIRDEQYF. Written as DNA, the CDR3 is TGTGCCAGCAGCTTAAGGGGGATAAGGGACGAGCAGTACTTC.

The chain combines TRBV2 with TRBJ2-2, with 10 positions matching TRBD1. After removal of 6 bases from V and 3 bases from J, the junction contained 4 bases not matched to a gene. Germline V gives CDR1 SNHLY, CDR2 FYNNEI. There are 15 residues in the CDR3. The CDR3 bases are TGTGCCAGCAGGAGACAGGGGGCGGACACCGGGGAGCTGTTTTTT. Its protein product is CASRRQGADTGELFF.

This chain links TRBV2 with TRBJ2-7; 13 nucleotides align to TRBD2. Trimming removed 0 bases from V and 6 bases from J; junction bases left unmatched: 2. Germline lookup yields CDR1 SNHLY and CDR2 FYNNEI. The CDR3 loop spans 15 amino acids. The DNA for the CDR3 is TGTGCCAGCAGTGAAGCCGGACTAGCGGGAGTCGAGCAGTACTTC. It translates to CASSEAGLAGVEQYF.

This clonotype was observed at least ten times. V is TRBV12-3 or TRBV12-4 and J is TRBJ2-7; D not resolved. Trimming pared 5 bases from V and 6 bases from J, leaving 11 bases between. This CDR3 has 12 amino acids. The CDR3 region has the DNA TGTGCCAGCAGTGAAATGATCGGCGAGCAGTACTTC. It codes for CASSEMIGEQYF.

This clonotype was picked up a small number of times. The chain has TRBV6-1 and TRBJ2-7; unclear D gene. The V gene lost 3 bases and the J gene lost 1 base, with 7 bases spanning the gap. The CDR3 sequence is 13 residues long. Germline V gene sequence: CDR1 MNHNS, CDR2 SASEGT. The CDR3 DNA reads TGTGCCAGCAGTGATGGCAGGTCCTACGAGCAGTACTTC. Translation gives CASSDGRSYEQYF.

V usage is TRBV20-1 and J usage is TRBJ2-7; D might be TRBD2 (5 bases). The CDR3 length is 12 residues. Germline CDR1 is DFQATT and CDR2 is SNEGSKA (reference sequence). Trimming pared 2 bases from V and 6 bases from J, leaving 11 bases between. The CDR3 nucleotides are TGCAGTGCTAGACCTCTAGCATCCGAGCAGTACTTC. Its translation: CSARPLASEQYF.

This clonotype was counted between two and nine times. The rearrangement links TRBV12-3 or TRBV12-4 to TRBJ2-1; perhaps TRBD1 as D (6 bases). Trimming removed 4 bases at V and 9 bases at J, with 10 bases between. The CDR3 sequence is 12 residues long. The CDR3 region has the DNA TGTGCCAGCAGTTCAGGGGCGGCTGAGCAGTTCTTC. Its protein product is CASSSGAAEQFF.

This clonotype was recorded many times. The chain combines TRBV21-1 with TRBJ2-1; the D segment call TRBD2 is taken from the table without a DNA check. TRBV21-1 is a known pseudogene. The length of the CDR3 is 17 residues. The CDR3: CASSNYGPTPYHNEQFF. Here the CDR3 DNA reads TGTGCCAGCAGCAATTATGGCCCGACGCCTTACCACAATGAGCAGTTCTTC.

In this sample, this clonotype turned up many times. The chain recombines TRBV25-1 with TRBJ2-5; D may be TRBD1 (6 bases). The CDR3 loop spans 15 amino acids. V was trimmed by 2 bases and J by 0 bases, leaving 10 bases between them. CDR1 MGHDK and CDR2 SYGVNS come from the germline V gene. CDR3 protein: CASSEQGRNQETQYF. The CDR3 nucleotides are TGTGCCAGCAGTGAACAGGGGAGAAACCAAGAGACCCAGTACTTC.

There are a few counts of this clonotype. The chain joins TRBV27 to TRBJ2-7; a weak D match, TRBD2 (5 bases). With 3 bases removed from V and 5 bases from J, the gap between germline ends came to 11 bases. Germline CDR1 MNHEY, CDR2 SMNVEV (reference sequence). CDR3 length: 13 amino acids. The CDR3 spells CASSFLTRDEQYF. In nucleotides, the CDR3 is TGTGCCAGCAGTTTTCTAACTAGGGACGAGCAGTACTTC.

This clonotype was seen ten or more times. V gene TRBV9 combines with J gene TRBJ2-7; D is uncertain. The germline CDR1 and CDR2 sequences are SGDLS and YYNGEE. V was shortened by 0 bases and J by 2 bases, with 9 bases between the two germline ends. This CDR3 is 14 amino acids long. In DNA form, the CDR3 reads TGTGCCAGCAGCGTAGGAAACTACGCCTACGAGCAGTACTTC. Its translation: CASSVGNYAYEQYF.